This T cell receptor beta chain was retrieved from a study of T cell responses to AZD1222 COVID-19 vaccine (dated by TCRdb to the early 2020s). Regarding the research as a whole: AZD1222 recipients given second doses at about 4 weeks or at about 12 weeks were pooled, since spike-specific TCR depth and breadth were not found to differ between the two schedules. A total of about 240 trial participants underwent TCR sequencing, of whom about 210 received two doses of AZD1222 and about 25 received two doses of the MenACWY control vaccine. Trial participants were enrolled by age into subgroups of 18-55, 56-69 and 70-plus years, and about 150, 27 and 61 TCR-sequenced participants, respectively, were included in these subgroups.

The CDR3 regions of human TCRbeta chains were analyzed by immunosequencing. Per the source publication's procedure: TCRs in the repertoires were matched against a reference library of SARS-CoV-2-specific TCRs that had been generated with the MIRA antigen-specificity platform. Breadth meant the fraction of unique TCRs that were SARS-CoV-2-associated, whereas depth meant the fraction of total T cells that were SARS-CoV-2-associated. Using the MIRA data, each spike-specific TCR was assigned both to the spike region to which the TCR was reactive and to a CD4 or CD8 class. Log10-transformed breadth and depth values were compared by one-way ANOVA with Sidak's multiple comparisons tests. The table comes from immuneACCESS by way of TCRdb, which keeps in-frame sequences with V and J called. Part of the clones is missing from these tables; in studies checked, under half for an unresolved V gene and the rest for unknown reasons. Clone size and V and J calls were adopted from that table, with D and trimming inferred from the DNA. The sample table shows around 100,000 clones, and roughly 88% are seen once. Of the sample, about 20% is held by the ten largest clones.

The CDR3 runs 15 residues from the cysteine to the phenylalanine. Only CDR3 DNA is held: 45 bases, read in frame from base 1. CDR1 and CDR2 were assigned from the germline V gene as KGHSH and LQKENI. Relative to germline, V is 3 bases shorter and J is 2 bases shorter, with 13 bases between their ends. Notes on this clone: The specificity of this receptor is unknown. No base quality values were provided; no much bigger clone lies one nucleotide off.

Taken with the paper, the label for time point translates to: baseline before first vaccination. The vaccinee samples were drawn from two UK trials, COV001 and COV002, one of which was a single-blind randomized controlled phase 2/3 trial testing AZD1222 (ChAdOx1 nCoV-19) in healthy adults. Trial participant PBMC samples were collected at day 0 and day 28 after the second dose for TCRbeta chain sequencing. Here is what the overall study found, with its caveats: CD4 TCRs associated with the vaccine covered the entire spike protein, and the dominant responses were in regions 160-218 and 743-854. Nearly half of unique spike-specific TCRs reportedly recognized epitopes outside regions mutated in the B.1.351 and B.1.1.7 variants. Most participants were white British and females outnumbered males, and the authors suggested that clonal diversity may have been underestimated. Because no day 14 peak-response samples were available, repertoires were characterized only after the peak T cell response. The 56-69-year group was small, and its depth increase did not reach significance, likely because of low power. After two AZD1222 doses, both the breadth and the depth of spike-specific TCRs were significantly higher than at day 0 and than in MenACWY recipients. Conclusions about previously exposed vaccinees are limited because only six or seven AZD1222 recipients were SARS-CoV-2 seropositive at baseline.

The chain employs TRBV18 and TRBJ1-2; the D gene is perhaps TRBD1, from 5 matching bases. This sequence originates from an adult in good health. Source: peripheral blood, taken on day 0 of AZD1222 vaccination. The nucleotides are TGTGCCAGCTCACCCTGGGACCTCCCCAACTATGGCTACACCTTC. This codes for CASSPWDLPNYGYTF. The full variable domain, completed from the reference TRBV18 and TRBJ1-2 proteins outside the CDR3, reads NAGVMQNPRHLVRRRGQEARLRCSPMKGHSHVYWYRQLPEEGLKFMVYLQKENIIDESGMPKERFSAEFPKEGPSILRIQQVVRGDSAAYFCASSPWDLPNYGYTFGSGTRLTVV.